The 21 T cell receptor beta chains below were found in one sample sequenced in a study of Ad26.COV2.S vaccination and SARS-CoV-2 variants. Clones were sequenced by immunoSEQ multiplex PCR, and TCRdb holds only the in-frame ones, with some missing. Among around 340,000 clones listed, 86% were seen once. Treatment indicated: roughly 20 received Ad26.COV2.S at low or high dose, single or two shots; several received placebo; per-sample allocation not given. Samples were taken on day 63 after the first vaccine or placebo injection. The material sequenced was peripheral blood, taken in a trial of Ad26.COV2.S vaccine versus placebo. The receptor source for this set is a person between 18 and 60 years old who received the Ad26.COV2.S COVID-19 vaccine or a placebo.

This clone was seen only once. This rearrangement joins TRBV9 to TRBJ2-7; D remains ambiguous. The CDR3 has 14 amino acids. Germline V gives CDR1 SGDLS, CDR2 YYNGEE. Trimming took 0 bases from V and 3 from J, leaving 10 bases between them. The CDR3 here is CASSVVADFYEQYF. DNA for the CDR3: TGTGCCAGCAGCGTAGTGGCAGATTTCTACGAGCAGTACTTC. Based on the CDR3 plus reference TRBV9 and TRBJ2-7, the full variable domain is DSGVTQTPKHLITATGQRVTLRCSPRSGDLSVYWYQQSLDQGLQFLIQYYNGEERAKGNILERFSAQQFPDLHSELNLSSLELGDSALYFCASSVVADFYEQYFGPGTRLTVT.

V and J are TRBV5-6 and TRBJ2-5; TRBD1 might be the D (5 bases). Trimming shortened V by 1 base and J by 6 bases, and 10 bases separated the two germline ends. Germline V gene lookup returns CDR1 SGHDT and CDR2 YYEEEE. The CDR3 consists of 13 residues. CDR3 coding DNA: TGTGCCAGCAGCTTGAGACAGTCGCAGACCCAGTACTTC. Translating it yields CASSLRQSQTQYF.

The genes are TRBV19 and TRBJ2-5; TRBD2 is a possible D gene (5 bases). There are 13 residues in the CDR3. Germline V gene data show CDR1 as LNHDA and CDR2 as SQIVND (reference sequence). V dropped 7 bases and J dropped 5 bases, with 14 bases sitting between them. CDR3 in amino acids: CASIGVMGETQYF. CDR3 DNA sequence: TGTGCCAGTATCGGGGTTATGGGGGAGACCCAGTACTTC.

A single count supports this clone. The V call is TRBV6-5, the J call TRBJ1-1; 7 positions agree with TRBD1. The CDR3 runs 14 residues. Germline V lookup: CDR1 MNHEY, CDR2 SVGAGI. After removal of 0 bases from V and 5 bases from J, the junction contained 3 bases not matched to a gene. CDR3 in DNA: TGTGCCAGCAGTTACTCGAGACAGGGAACTGAAGCTTTCTTT. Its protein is CASSYSRQGTEAFF.

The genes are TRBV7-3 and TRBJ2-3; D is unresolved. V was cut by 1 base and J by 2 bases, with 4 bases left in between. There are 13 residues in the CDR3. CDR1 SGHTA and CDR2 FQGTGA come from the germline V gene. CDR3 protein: CASSLKVTDTQYF. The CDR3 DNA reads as TGTGCCAGCAGCTTAAAGGTCACAGATACGCAGTATTTT.

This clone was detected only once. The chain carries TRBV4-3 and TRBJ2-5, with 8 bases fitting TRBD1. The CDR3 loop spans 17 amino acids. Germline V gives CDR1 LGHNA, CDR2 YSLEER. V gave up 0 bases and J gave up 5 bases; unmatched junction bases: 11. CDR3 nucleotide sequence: TGCGCCAGCAGCCAAGATCTCGGGACAGGACGGTACGAGACCCAGTACTTC. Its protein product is CASSQDLGTGRYETQYF.

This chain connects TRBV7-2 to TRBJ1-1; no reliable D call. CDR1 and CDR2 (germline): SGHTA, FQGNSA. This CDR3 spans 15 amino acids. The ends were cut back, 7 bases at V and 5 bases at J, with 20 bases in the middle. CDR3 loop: CASNKRAGERTEAFF. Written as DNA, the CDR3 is TGTGCCAGCAACAAGCGCGCCGGGGAGAGGACTGAAGCTTTCTTT.

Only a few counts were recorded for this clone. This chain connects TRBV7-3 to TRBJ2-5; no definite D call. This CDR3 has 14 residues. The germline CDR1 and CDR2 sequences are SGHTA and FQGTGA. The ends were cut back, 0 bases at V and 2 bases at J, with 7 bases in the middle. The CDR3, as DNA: TGTGCCAGCAGCTTAACTGGGGTTCAAGAGACCCAGTACTTC. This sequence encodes CASSLTGVQETQYF.

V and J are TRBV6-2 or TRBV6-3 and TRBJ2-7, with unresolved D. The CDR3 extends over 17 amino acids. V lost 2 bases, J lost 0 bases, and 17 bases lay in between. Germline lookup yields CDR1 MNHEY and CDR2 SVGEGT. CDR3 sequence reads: CASSYADRQLSSYEQYF. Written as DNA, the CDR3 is TGTGCCAGCAGTTACGCGGACCGGCAACTGAGCTCCTACGAGCAGTACTTC.

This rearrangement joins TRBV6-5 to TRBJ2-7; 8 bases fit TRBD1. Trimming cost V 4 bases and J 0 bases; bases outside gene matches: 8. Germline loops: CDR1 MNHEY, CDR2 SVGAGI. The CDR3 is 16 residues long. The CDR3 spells CASSSYRQGYSYEQYF. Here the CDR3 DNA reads TGTGCCAGCAGTTCCTATAGACAGGGGTACTCCTACGAGCAGTACTTC.

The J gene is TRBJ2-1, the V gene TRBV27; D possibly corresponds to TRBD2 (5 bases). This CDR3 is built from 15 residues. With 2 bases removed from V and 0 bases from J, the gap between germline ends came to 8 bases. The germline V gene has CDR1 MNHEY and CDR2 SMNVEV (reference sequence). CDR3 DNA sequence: TGTGCCAGCAGTTTACTGGCGGGCTCCTACAATGAGCAGTTCTTC. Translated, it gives CASSLLAGSYNEQFF.

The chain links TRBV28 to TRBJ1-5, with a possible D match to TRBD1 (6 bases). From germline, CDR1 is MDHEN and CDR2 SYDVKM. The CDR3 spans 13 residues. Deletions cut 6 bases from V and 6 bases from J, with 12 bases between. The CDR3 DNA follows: TGTGCCAGCAGACAGGGAGGAAGTCAGCCCCAGCATTTT. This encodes CASRQGGSQPQHF. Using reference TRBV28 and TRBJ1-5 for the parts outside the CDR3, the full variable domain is DVKVTQSSRYLVKRTGEKVFLECVQDMDHENMFWYRQDPGLGLRLIYFSYDVKMKEKGDIPEGYSVSREKKERFSLILESASTNQTSMYLCASRQGGSQPQHFGDGTRLSIL.

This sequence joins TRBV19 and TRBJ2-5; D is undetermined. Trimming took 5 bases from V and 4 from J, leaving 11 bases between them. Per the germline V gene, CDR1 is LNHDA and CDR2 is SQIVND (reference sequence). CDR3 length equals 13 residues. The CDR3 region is CASSSQDRETQYF. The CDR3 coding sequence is TGTGCCAGTAGTTCCCAAGACCGAGAGACCCAGTACTTC.

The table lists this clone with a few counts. CDR3 in DNA: TGTGCCAGCAGCCCCCCCACCGGACAGGGGGCCCGGACCGGGGAGCTGTTTTTT. Translation: CASSPPTGQGARTGELFF. The rearrangement joins TRBV28 to TRBJ2-2, with TRBD1 identical over 11 bases. There are 18 residues in the CDR3. Germline CDR1 reads MDHEN; CDR2 reads SYDVKM. Trimming cost V 6 bases and J 5 bases; bases outside gene matches: 14. The full variable domain, rest sourced from reference TRBV28 and TRBJ2-2, is DVKVTQSSRYLVKRTGEKVFLECVQDMDHENMFWYRQDPGLGLRLIYFSYDVKMKEKGDIPEGYSVSREKKERFSLILESASTNQTSMYLCASSPPTGQGARTGELFFGEGSRLTVL.

The CDR3 DNA is TGTGCCAGCAGCTTCAAGGGGACAGGCGGATACGAGCAGTACTTC. Residues: CASSFKGTGGYEQYF. J is TRBJ2-7 and V is TRBV9; the match to TRBD1 covers 8 bases. J lost 4 bases, V lost 4 bases, and 10 bases had no gene match. In germline, CDR1 is SGDLS, CDR2 YYNGEE. The CDR3 loop spans 15 amino acids. The full variable domain, completed using reference TRBV9 and TRBJ2-7, is DSGVTQTPKHLITATGQRVTLRCSPRSGDLSVYWYQQSLDQGLQFLIQYYNGEERAKGNILERFSAQQFPDLHSELNLSSLELGDSALYFCASSFKGTGGYEQYFGPGTRLTVT.

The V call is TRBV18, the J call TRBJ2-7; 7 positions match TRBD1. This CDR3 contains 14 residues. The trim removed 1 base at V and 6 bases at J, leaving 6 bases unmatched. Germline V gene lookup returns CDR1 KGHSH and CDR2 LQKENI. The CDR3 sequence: CASSPLSTGAEQYF. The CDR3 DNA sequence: TGTGCCAGCTCACCACTAAGCACAGGGGCCGAGCAGTACTTC.

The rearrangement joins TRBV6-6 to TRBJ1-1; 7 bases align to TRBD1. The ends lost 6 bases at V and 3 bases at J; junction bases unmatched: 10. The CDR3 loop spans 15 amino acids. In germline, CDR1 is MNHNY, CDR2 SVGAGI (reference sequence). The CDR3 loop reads CASRAVTGQDTEAFF. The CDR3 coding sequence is TGTGCCAGCAGAGCAGTGACAGGGCAAGACACTGAAGCTTTCTTT.

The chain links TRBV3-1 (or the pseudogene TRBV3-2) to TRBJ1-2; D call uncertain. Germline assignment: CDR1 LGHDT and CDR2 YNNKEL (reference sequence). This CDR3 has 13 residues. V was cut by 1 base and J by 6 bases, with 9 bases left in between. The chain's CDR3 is CASSQGEFNGYTF. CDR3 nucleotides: TGTGCCAGCAGCCAAGGGGAGTTTAATGGCTACACCTTC.

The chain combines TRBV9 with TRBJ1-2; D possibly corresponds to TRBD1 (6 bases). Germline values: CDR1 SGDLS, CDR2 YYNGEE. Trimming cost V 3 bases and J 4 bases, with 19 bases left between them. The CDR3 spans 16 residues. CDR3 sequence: CASSAPRGRLGYGYTF. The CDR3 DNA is TGTGCCAGCAGCGCTCCCAGGGGCAGGCTTGGCTATGGCTACACCTTC.

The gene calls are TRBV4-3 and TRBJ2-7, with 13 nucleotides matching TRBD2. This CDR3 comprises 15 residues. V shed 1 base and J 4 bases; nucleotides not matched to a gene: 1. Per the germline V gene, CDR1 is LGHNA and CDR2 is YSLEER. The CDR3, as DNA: TGCGCCAGCAGCCAAGGACTAGCGGGAGGTTACGAGCAGTACTTC. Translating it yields CASSQGLAGGYEQYF.

The CDR3 nucleotides read TGTGCCAGCAGTGACGTGGATAGCTCCTACAATGAGCAGTTCTTC. Its translation is CASSDVDSSYNEQFF. The V gene is TRBV2, the J gene TRBJ2-1, with D uncertain. Germline V gene lookup returns CDR1 SNHLY and CDR2 FYNNEI. V was shortened by 3 bases and J by 0 bases, with 9 bases between the two germline ends. The CDR3 is 15 residues long.